This T cell receptor beta chain was obtained from a study of identical twins. TCRdb passed the 5' RACE reads through MiXCR, listing each CDR3 protein once. There are about 570,000 distinct CDR3 sequences in the sample; over 8.5% occur only once, and roughly 3% lies in the top ten. The table lists this clonotype with many counts. Germline loops: CDR1 SGHRS, CDR2 YFSETQ. There are 14 residues in the CDR3. V was clipped by 4 bases and J by 8 bases; unmatched bases: 9. These data are also associated with another study on yellow fever vaccine responses in identical twins.

Sequenced input: PBMCs. The TCR was taken from a woman between 18 and 29 years old in good health. The rearrangement joins TRBV5-1 to TRBJ1-2; 9 bases agree with TRBD1. In DNA form, the CDR3 reads TGCGCCAGCAGCACTCGGACAGGGGAAGGCGGCTACACCTTC. Residues: CASSTRTGEGGYTF.